Listed below are T cell receptor beta chains from one sample, sequenced in a study of shared clonotypes between healthy human individuals. Profiling relied on immunoSEQ multiplex PCR, and the TCRdb table lists in-frame clones only, not all of them. The sample consists of approximately 480,000 clones, 60% to 80% of them appearing once. Sequences were obtained from PBMCs. The source is a woman aged 40 to 50 in good health. Some clones in this sample may be carry-over from other donors' samples. The CDR3 runs from the conserved cysteine through the conserved F or W. A D gene is named only where the DNA matches it firmly. Clone size, where shown, is once, few, many, or a class for clones that have expanded.

CASKWGEITGELFF	TGCGCCAGCAAATGGGGGGAGATCACCGGGGAGCTGTTTTTT	TRBJ2-2	TRBV5-1	NA	NA
CASRNAGTRYVEQFF	TGTGCCAGCAGGAATGCCGGGACTAGGTACGTTGAGCAGTTCTTC	TRBJ2-1	TRBV28	TRBD2	NA
CSVRTSGSYEQYF	TGCAGCGTTCGGACTAGCGGGAGCTACGAGCAGTACTTC	TRBJ2-7	TRBV29-1	TRBD2	few
CASTRGGAGNTEAFF	TGTGCCAGCACCCGCGGGGGCGCGGGGAACACTGAAGCTTTCTTT	TRBJ1-1	TRBV6-5	NA	NA
CASSPSGGLDTQYF	TGTGCCAGCAGCCCCTCCGGGGGGCTGGATACGCAGTATTTT	TRBJ2-3	TRBV6-4	NA	once
CASSRGQVPPNEQFF	TGTGCCAGCAGCAGGGGACAGGTTCCCCCCAATGAGCAGTTCTTC	TRBJ2-1	TRBV14	TRBD1	NA
CATSRDYREKNTF	TGTGCCACCAGCAGAGATTATAGGGAGAAGAACACCTTC	TRBJ1-2	TRBV15	NA	NA
CASSPRLAGGHTGELFF	TGTGCCAGCTCCCCCCGACTAGCGGGAGGCCACACCGGGGAGCTGTTTTTT	TRBJ2-2	TRBV18	TRBD2	NA
CSVIRGSSYEQYF	TGCAGCGTTATCCGGGGGAGCTCCTACGAGCAGTACTTC	TRBJ2-7	TRBV29-1	NA	NA
CANSDGAQETQYF	TGTGCCAACTCGGACGGGGCTCAAGAGACCCAGTACTTC	TRBJ2-5	TRBV6-1	NA	NA
CASRTSDGRGQPQHF	TGTGCCAGTAGGACCTCAGACGGGCGGGGTCAGCCCCAGCATTTT	TRBJ1-5	TRBV19	NA	NA
CASSFPNTDTQYF	TGCGCCAGCAGCTTCCCCAACACAGATACGCAGTATTTT	TRBJ2-3	TRBV5-1	NA	few
CASTPHSGGGYTF	TGTGCCAGCACCCCCCACTCCGGGGGAGGCTACACCTTC	TRBJ1-2	TRBV28	NA	NA
CASSSIGGRTDTQYF	TGTGCCAGCAGTTCGATAGGGGGCCGCACAGATACGCAGTATTTT	TRBJ2-3	TRBV7-2	TRBD1	NA
CASSQDTTSGIREQFF	TGTGCCAGCAGCCAAGATACCACTAGCGGGATTCGTGAGCAGTTCTTC	TRBJ2-1	TRBV4-2	TRBD2	NA
CASSLVGNTIYF	TGTGCCAGCAGCTTAGTTGGAAACACCATATATTTT	TRBJ1-3	TRBV13	NA	NA
CASSLLAGVGEQYF	TGTGCCAGCAGTTTACTAGCGGGAGTAGGCGAGCAGTACTTC	TRBJ2-7	TRBV28	TRBD2	NA
CASSPGVGGLWTEAFF	TGCGCCAGCAGCCCTGGCGTCGGGGGGCTGTGGACTGAAGCTTTCTTT	TRBJ1-1	TRBV4-1	NA	once
CAWSTTDYNEQFF	TGTGCCTGGAGTACGACAGATTACAATGAGCAGTTCTTC	TRBJ2-1	TRBV30	NA	NA
CASADPDQPQHF	TGTGCCAGCGCCGATCCCGATCAGCCCCAGCATTTT	TRBJ1-5	TRBV6-5	NA	NA
CASTGDSNQPQHF	TGTGCCAGCACAGGAGATAGCAATCAGCCCCAGCATTTT	TRBJ1-5	TRBV6-1	NA	NA
CASIRREGLAGELFF	TGTGCCAGTATAAGGCGGGAGGGCCTGGCCGGGGAGCTGTTTTTT	TRBJ2-2	TRBV19	TRBD2	NA
CASSFGPSGSKNIQYF	TGTGCCAGCAGCTTTGGCCCAAGCGGGTCCAAAAACATTCAGTACTTC	TRBJ2-4	TRBV13	NA	NA
CASSTLRDGPGQYF	TGTGCCAGTAGTACGCTCCGGGACGGACCCGGGCAGTACTTC	TRBJ2-7	TRBV19	NA	NA
CAYSPDLGEQFF	TGTGCCTATAGTCCGGACTTGGGTGAGCAGTTCTTC	TRBJ2-1	TRBV19	NA	few
CASGMTGGEQYF	TGTGCCAGCGGGATGACAGGGGGCGAGCAGTACTTC	TRBJ2-7	TRBV6-5	TRBD1	NA